This TCR beta chain was retrieved from a study of T cell changes during pregnancy in multiple sclerosis (dated 2019 in TCRdb). At the level of the whole study: The study looked at changes in the T cell repertoire across pregnancy in women with multiple sclerosis.

Spanning cysteine to phenylalanine, the CDR3 consists of 14 amino acids. The retained sequence is limited to the CDR3, 42 bases, with the frame set at the first base. V has 4 bases trimmed and J has 11 bases trimmed; junction bases matching no gene number 9. CDR1 and CDR2, per the germline V gene, are SGHRS and YFSETQ. Receptor libraries were prepared by the immunoSEQ multiplex PCR assay. TCRdb limited this immuneACCESS table to in-frame rearrangements with V and J called. A share of clones is missing; checked studies link under half to unresolved V genes, and the rest is unexplained. This sample gives about 56,000 clones in total; roughly 94% of them show up just once. The ten largest clones capture nearly 0.2% of the sample. Comments on this clone: Its antigen is still unknown. Per-nucleotide qualities are absent, and no much larger clonotype sits a single base away.

This specimen consisted of CD4+ T cells from peripheral blood mononuclear cells, obtained in the second trimester of pregnancy. This clonotype originated in a female donor with multiple sclerosis, enrolled in a pregnancy study. The chain was built from TRBV5-1 and TRBJ1-1, and TRBD1 aligns with 12 junction nucleotides. In nucleotide form, the sequence is TGCGCCAGCAGCCCCGGGACAGGGGGCGTTGGCGCTTTCTTT. Its protein reads: CASSPGTGGVGAFF.